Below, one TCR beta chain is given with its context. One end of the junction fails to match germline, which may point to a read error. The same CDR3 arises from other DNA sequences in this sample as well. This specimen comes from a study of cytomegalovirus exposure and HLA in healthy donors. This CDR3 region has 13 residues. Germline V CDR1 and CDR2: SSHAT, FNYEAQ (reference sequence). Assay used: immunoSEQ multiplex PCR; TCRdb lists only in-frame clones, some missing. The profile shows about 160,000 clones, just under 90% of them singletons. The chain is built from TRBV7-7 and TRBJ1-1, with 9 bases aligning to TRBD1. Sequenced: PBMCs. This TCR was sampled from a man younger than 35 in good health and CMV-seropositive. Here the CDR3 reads CASSSDRGTEAFF. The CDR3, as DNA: TGTGCTAGCAGCTCGGACAGGGGCACTGAAGCTTTCTTT.